These T cell receptor beta chains were read from a single sample in a study of PD-L1 blockade in urothelial cancer. This table comes from immunoSEQ multiplex PCR, and its TCRdb copy is limited to in-frame clones, with some not included. The sample holds 130,000 or so clones, approximately 84% seen once. The input for sequencing was PBMCs, taken around atezolizumab (anti-PD-L1) treatment. These receptors originate from a man aged 45 to 65 with urothelial cancer. Both conserved end residues are part of each CDR3. Fields, in order: CDR3 protein, J gene, V gene.

CDR3: CARGSGSADEQFF
J: TRBJ2-1
V: TRBV6-4

CDR3: CASSPGTGETQYF
J: TRBJ2-5
V: TRBV28

CDR3: CASSASGRSNEQFF
J: TRBJ2-1
V: TRBV25-1

CDR3: CASSLGAGVGNEQFF
J: TRBJ2-1
V: TRBV28

CDR3: CASSQGRGQGSHTIYF
J: TRBJ1-3
V: TRBV4-1

CDR3: CASSPRGGTSGKGNEQFF
J: TRBJ2-1
V: TRBV18

CDR3: CASSPIRGATGELFF
J: TRBJ2-2
V: TRBV5-1

CDR3: CASSHGQENYGYTF
J: TRBJ1-2
V: TRBV14

CDR3: CAISEPPTSHEQYF
J: TRBJ2-7
V: TRBV10-3

CDR3: CASSFRQGPEQFF
J: TRBJ2-1
V: TRBV5-8

CDR3: CASRDYGDNNEQFF
J: TRBJ2-1
V: TRBV19

CDR3: CASSKTGSREKLFF
J: TRBJ1-4
V: TRBV6-5

CDR3: CASSPGLAGVQETQYF
J: TRBJ2-5
V: TRBV7-9

CDR3: CASSQGSSGKTDTQYF
J: TRBJ2-3
V: TRBV4-2

CDR3: CASSYLGQGDETQYF
J: TRBJ2-5
V: TRBV6-5

CDR3: CASSPRVGGSNQPQHF
J: TRBJ1-5
V: TRBV4-2

CDR3: CASSVGTSGSRELFF
J: TRBJ2-2
V: TRBV19

CDR3: CASSLLAEPNEQFF
J: TRBJ2-1
V: TRBV5-1

CDR3: CASSLRLAGGPEQYF
J: TRBJ2-7
V: TRBV7-2

CDR3: CANSGRRTDTQYF
J: TRBJ2-3
V: TRBV28

CDR3: CSAGDGNQPQHF
J: TRBJ1-5
V: TRBV29-1

CDR3: CASKDRADTQYF
J: TRBJ2-3
V: TRBV28

CDR3: CASSFPGNSPLHF
J: TRBJ1-6
V: TRBV25-1

CDR3: CASRVTGVSGSFYEQYF
J: TRBJ2-7
V: TRBV19

CDR3: CASSHNGGVNTGELFF
J: TRBJ2-2
V: TRBV5-1

CDR3: CAGLAGGSDTQYF
J: TRBJ2-3
V: TRBV30

CDR3: CASSLRGLNHYEQYF
J: TRBJ2-7
V: TRBV27

CDR3: CASSGGGQSWQTQYF
J: TRBJ2-5
V: TRBV18

CDR3: CASRRSGSRHEQYF
J: TRBJ2-7
V: TRBV11-1

CDR3: CASSMLGDSGELFF
J: TRBJ2-2
V: TRBV18

CDR3: CASSRLTGGSYGYTF
J: TRBJ1-2
V: TRBV7-2

CDR3: CASSLVNLGGNEQYF
J: TRBJ2-7
V: TRBV5-4

CDR3: CASSQNLRRGEQFF
J: TRBJ2-1
V: TRBV14

CDR3: CASSSYNSGPAGELFF
J: TRBJ2-2
V: TRBV5-1

CDR3: CASSRSYRGGETQYF
J: TRBJ2-5
V: TRBV14

CDR3: CASRLAGVREQYF
J: TRBJ2-7
V: TRBV7-8

CDR3: CASSLVPGTANEKLFF
J: TRBJ1-4
V: TRBV5-1

CDR3: CASAGQDNSPLHF
J: TRBJ1-6
V: TRBV5-1

CDR3: CASNPSGRGETQYF
J: TRBJ2-5
V: TRBV6-6

CDR3: CASSLIPSGGNNEQFF
J: TRBJ2-1
V: TRBV7-3

CDR3: CAAVRGAREQYF
J: TRBJ2-7
V: TRBV30